This TCR beta chain was sequenced for a study of shared clonotypes between healthy human individuals (dated by TCRdb to 2018 to 2021). As for the study more broadly: The cohort comprised two women and a few men aged 18 to 49 years. For each donor, CD4 naive and CD4 memory were each run on three plates, CD8 naive on two plates, and CD8 memory on one plate. To estimate repertoire size and how much clonotypes are shared between individuals, the study performed deep sequencing of blood TCR repertoires from five healthy adults. To increase sequencing depth and limit assay-specific biases, different laboratories used diverse techniques to prepare libraries and sequence TCR repertoires. Leukapheresis yielded between about 0.85 and 10 billion PBMCs per donor. What the research found in general, with its limitations: Estimated clonotype richness was generally larger for naive than for memory subsets. Sampling was limited to blood, and TCR repertoires in tissue likely differ from TCR repertoires in blood. Rarefaction of sorted-subset datasets indicated incomplete sequencing despite the large sequencing depth. The genetic and exposure-history diversity represented was limited by the small number of donors. Compared with non-shared clonotypes, the clonotypes found in all four sorted-subset donors had higher generation probabilities. Sharing across several donors was observed for roughly 5.4% of naive CD4, 3% to 3.5% of naive CD8, 2% to 2.5% of memory CD4, and about 0.4% of memory CD8 clonotypes. Pairwise subsampling led to the expectation that sequencing depth would affect the degree of clonotype sharing among donors.

Donors were healthy HIV-negative adults with no recently reported acute infections or vaccinations. Every donor was a Caucasian adult residing in Nashville, Tennessee, USA. CD4+ T cells were enriched by magnetic negative selection, after which naive cells were positively selected on CD45RA and the negative fraction was taken as the memory subset. Blood was collected by leukapheresis, and PBMCs were isolated by Ficoll-Histopaque density gradient centrifugation and then cryopreserved in liquid nitrogen vapor phase. Analytical flow cytometry was used to check the purity and quantity of every magnetically sorted T cell population. Each sorted fraction had its genomic DNA isolated and then quantified by UV absorbance on a Nanodrop 2000c. V loses 1 base of germline sequence and J loses 4 bases, and the interval between the two ends is 14 bases. CDR1 and CDR2, per the germline V gene, are SGHTA and FQGNSA. Reading from cysteine to phenylalanine, the CDR3 counts 15 amino acids. Just CDR3 DNA is preserved here, 45 bases in frame from base 1.

In regard to this clone: There is no known antigen for this receptor. Nothing much larger sits one base from this clone, and base qualities are not available.

Using the deep immunoSEQ assay, TCR CDR3 regions were amplified from genomic DNA by multiplex PCR. Extracted genomic DNA from each cell subset was spread evenly across all wells of several immunoSEQ 96-well plates, with each plate serving as a replicate. For sorted subsets, approximately 200 ng of genomic DNA, equivalent to around 31,000 T cell genomes, went into each replicate PCR. Purified libraries were measured with a Qubit 3.0 fluorometer, size-checked on a Bioanalyzer 2100, and measured again with the KAPA Library Quantification kit. A separate single-read 150-cycle Illumina NextSeq 550 flow cell was used to sequence each immunoSEQ 96-well plate. The study's own analysis went as follows. Because the immunoSEQ output held only junctional sequences and lacked quality scores, the filtering could not match the filtering applied to full-length reads. To assign V/J genes and CDR3, sequences were annotated against IMGT germline references using PyIR, a Python wrapper for IgBLAST v1.9. Reads were removed for weak V/J assignments (E-value above 1e-6), missing CDR3, stop codons, out-of-frame junctions, or ambiguous translated residues. V3J clonotypes were defined by identical inferred V gene, J gene, and CDR3 amino acid sequence. The percentage overlap between two repertoires was calculated by dividing the number of shared unique clonotypes by the size of the smaller repertoire. Richness of each repertoire was evaluated using RTK rarefaction, the Chao1 estimator, and Recon v2.1 estimates of unobserved clonotypes. Generation probabilities were computed with OLGA for all TCRbeta clonotypes obtained by the gDNA method from a few donors. Held by TCRdb, this immuneACCESS table contains in-frame sequences only and omits some clones. Under half of the omission traces to an unresolved V gene where checked; the cause of the rest is unknown. From that table come the V and J calls and clone size; the DNA was used to work out D and trimming. This sample comprises fewer than 850,000 clones, approximately 75% of them detected only once. The ten largest clones add up to around 2% of the sample.

The clonotype originates from a woman aged 25 to 45 in good health. In this chain, TRBV7-2 is recombined with TRBJ2-7, with no confident D gene call. Sequencing input: memory CD4+ T cells sorted from blood. The intended sense of this specimen's cell subset or site label: CD45RA-negative fraction. The CDR3 amino acid sequence is: CASSLGGQRLYEQYF. The bases are TGTGCCAGCAGCTTAGGAGGTCAGAGATTATACGAGCAGTACTTC.